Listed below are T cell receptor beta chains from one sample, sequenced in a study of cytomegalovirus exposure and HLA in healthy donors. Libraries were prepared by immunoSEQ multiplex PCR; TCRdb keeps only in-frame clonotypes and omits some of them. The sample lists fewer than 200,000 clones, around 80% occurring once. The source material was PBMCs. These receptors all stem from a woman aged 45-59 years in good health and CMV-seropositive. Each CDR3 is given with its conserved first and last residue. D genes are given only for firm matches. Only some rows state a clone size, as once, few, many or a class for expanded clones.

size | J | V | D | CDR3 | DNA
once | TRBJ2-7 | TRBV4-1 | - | CASSQPGGGRATEQYF | TGCGCCAGCAGCCAGCCCGGGGGCGGGAGAGCTACCGAGCAGTACTTC
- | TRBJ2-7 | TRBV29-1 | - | CSVAQGSYEQYF | TGCAGCGTTGCGCAGGGATCCTACGAGCAGTACTTC
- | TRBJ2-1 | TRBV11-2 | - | CASSLAAGPQFF | TGTGCCAGCAGCTTAGCCGCAGGGCCGCAGTTCTTC
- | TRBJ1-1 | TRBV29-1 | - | CSGMRGGTEAFF | TGCAGCGGGATGAGAGGAGGCACTGAAGCTTTCTTT
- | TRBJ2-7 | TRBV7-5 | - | CVRSFVAGQCPYEQYF | TGTGTCAGAAGCTTTGTGGCCGGACAATGCCCCTACGAGCAGTACTTC
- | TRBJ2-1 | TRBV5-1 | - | CASSLAYMNEQFF | TGCGCCAGCAGCTTGGCCTATATGAATGAGCAGTTCTTC
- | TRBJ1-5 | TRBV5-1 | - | CASSLDTTENQPQHF | TGCGCCAGCAGCTTGGATACAACAGAAAATCAGCCCCAGCATTTT
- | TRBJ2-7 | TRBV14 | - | CASSQAGFFFYEQYF | TGTGCCAGCAGCCAAGCCGGGTTTTTCTTCTACGAGCAGTACTTC
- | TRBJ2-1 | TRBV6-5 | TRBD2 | CATLGAGGRGEQFF | TGTGCCACCCTTGGAGCGGGGGGGCGGGGTGAGCAGTTCTTC
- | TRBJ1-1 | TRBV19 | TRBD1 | CASSAQGVTEAFF | TGTGCCAGTAGTGCCCAGGGGGTCACTGAAGCTTTCTTT
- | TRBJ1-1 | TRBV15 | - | CAISNRVVAFF | TGTGCCATCTCAAATCGGGTCGTAGCTTTCTTT
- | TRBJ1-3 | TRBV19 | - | CASSTGIGGNTIYF | TGTGCCAGCAGTACAGGGATCGGTGGAAACACCATATATTTT
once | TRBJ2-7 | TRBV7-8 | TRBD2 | CASSLIGGSWYEQYF | TGTGCCAGCAGCTTAATTGGCGGGAGTTGGTACGAGCAGTACTTC
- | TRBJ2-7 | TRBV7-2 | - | CASSLALATSYEQYF | TGTGCCAGCAGCTTAGCGCTAGCGACCTCCTACGAGCAGTACTTC
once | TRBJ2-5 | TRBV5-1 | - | CASSIVGAGEETQYF | TGCGCCAGCAGCATCGTGGGGGCGGGGGAAGAGACCCAGTACTTC
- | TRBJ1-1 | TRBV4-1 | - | CASSQDREIGEAFF | TGCGCCAGCAGCCAAGACAGGGAAATCGGTGAAGCTTTCTTT
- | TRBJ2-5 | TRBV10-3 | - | CAISEFLGGREETQYF | TGTGCCATCAGTGAGTTCCTGGGGGGGCGAGAAGAGACCCAGTACTTC
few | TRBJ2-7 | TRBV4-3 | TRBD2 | CASSQQLAEGTEQYF | TGCGCCAGCAGCCAGCAACTAGCGGAAGGAACCGAGCAGTACTTC
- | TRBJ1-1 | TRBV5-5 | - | CASSGSSPGGTEAFF | TGTGCCAGCAGCGGCAGCTCCCCCGGGGGCACTGAAGCTTTCTTT
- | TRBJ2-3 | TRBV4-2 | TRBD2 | CASSQGLAGLDTQYF | TGTGCCAGCAGCCAAGGGCTAGCGGGGTTGGATACGCAGTATTTT
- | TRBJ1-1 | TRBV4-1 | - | CASRPRQPTLEAFF | TGCGCCAGCAGACCCAGACAGCCCACACTTGAAGCTTTCTTT
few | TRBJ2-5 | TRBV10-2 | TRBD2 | CASSESTSGGVQETQYF | TGCGCCAGCAGTGAGTCGACTAGCGGGGGGGTACAAGAGACCCAGTACTTC
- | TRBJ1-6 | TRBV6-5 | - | CASNRPGYNSPLHF | TGTGCCAGCAACAGGCCCGGGTATAATTCACCCCTCCACTTT
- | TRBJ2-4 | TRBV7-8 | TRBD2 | CASSTRLALAKNIQYF | TGTGCCAGCAGCACCCGACTAGCTCTAGCCAAAAACATTCAGTACTTC
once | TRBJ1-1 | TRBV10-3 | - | CAISESPGDTEAFF | TGTGCCATCAGTGAGTCCCCAGGGGACACTGAAGCTTTCTTT
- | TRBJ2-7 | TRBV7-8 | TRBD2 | CASSPLGGYSYEQYF | TGTGCCAGCAGCCCTCTCGGGGGGTACTCCTACGAGCAGTACTTC
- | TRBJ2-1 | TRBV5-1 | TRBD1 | CASSLRQGGLSGLSYNEQFF | TGCGCCAGCAGTCTAAGACAGGGGGGCCTTTCGGGCCTCTCCTACAATGAGCAGTTCTTC
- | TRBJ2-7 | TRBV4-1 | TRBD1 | CASSRGRQGSHEQYF | TGCGCCAGCAGCCGGGGGCGACAGGGGAGTCACGAGCAGTACTTC